This record covers a single T cell receptor beta chain. Its antigen is not known. The CDR3 is 14 amino acids. V gave up 4 bases and J gave up 9 bases, with 18 bases separating them. In germline, CDR1 is MNHNS, CDR2 SASEGT. Using immunoSEQ multiplex PCR, the repertoire was profiled, and TCRdb retains in-frame clones only, with some absent. The sample consists of 2.3 million or so clones, about 92% of them appearing once. This sample stems from a study of shared clonotypes between healthy human individuals. Across the study: CD8 memory received one plate per donor, CD8 naive two, CD4 memory three and CD4 naive three. Study observations and caveats: The donor pool, a small one, limited the genetic and exposure-history diversity represented.

The sample taken for sequencing was naive CD4+ T cells from PBMCs. Subset specified: CD45RA+ positively selected. This chain connects TRBV6-1 to TRBJ2-5, with D perhaps matching TRBD2 (5 bases). This TCR was recovered from a man aged 18 to 35 in good health. Some clones in this sample may be carry-over from other donors' samples. This CDR3 is CASSARTGMVAQYF. The CDR3 DNA is TGTGCCAGCAGTGCCCGGACGGGGATGGTGGCCCAGTACTTC.